The clone carrying this T cell receptor beta chain was recorded a few times. In the authors' workflow: It was from reference gene primer amplification that nucleated cell counts were estimated. Method: immunoSEQ multiplex PCR; TCRdb's copy keeps in-frame clones and lacks some. V and J calls and clone size come straight from that table; D and trimming were deduced from the DNA. The table lists some 240,000 clones, around 87% of them singletons. The data derive from a study of blood T cell repertoires in COVID-19. Overall study: Acute-phase and convalescent COVID-19 samples originated in the United States, Italy and Spain. Sources were T cells, B-cell-depleted T cells, or PBMCs; the material itself was cDNA or gDNA.

V dropped 5 bases and J dropped 8; count of bases not matched to a gene: 9. Germline V gives CDR1 MNHNS, CDR2 SASEGT. CDR3 length: 15 residues. The origin of this receptor is a man aged 60 to 75 who had recovered from COVID-19. This chain links TRBV6-1 with TRBJ1-4, with TRBD1 identical over 9 bases. Specimen: peripheral blood. In nucleotides, the CDR3 is TGTGCCAGCAGTTTGACAGGGGGTTCCCCGGAAAAACTGTTTTTT. Protein sequence: CASSLTGGSPEKLFF.